Below are 22 T cell receptor beta chains sequenced from a single sample in a study of T-cell memory formation after mild COVID-19. Each CDR3 protein gets one entry after TCRdb re-called the 5' RACE reads with MiXCR. The sample contains roughly 400,000 distinct CDR3 sequences, about a sixth of which appear only once. What was sequenced was PBMCs or a T cell subset sorted from them (not recorded which). The source is a man aged 18 to 30 who had mild COVID-19 (a few samples of this study predate the infection). Cell type and time point are not known.

The chain uses TRBV24-1 and TRBJ2-7, with D possibly matching TRBD1 (6 bases). Trimming took off 0 bases at V and 3 bases at J, with 8 bases between the two ends. The length of the CDR3 is 14 residues. Germline V gene lookup returns CDR1 KGHDR and CDR2 SFDVKD. The CDR3: CATSDLDRIYEQYV. CDR3 in DNA: TGTGCCACCAGTGATTTGGACAGGATCTACGAGCAGTACGTC.

The gene calls are TRBV15 and TRBJ2-5; 7 nucleotides align to TRBD2. The junction had 11 bases not matched to a gene; V was cut back by 9 bases and J by 1 base. Per the germline V gene, CDR1 is LNHNV and CDR2 is YYDKDF (reference sequence). The CDR3 length is 15 residues. The CDR3 DNA is TGTGCCACGTCAATCCAGCGGGGCTTCCAAGAGACCCAGTACTTC. Its translation: CATSIQRGFQETQYF.

V usage is TRBV10-3 and J usage is TRBJ1-6; 7 bases line up with TRBD1. CDR1 is ENHRY and CDR2 is SYGVKD in the germline V gene. Trimming at V came to 6 bases and at J to 6 bases, leaving 8 bases not matched to a gene. This CDR3 has 15 amino acids. This CDR3 reads CAIRARDSFNSPLHF. The CDR3 coding sequence is TGTGCCATCAGGGCCCGGGACAGCTTTAATTCACCCCTCCACTTT.

The chain carries TRBV20-1 and TRBJ2-4; D might be TRBD1 (5 bases). Looked up from germline, CDR1 is DFQATT and CDR2 is SNEGSKA (reference sequence). The length of the CDR3 is 13 residues. Trimming removed 0 bases at V and 7 bases at J, with 10 bases between. The CDR3 DNA sequence: TGCAGTGCTAGAGATCGCGCAGGGAACATTCAGTACTTC. Protein product: CSARDRAGNIQYF.

With respect to this clonotype: The junction differs from germline at one of its ends, possibly a read error. The chain joins TRBV12-3 or TRBV12-4 to TRBJ2-5; 9 bases map to TRBD1. This CDR3 has 15 residues. CDR3 bases: TGTGCCAGAAGTTCGGGACAGGGCCTCCAAGAGACCCAGTACTTC. It translates to CARSSGQGLQETQYF.

The gene calls are TRBV5-1 and TRBJ2-1; D gene uncertain. CDR3 length: 12 amino acids. The germline CDR1 and CDR2 sequences are SGHRS and YFSETQ. Trimming took off 4 bases at V and 8 bases at J, with 10 bases between the two ends. The CDR3 reads CASSESPDEQFF. Here the CDR3 DNA reads TGCGCCAGCAGCGAAAGTCCCGATGAGCAGTTCTTC.

The V and J genes are TRBV7-8 and TRBJ2-7; D gene uncertain. This CDR3 is 14 amino acids long. Germline CDR1 is SGHVS and CDR2 is FQNEAQ. V dropped 1 base and J dropped 1 base, with 8 bases sitting between them. The CDR3 DNA is TGTGCCAGCAGCTTAGGGGATTTGTCCTACGAGCAGTACTTC. This sequence encodes CASSLGDLSYEQYF.

This clonotype was counted at least ten times. V gene TRBV4-1 combines with J gene TRBJ1-2, with 7 bases identical to TRBD1. After removal of 3 bases from V and 5 bases from J, the junction contained 6 bases not matched to a gene. The CDR3 covers 14 residues. The V gene's germline CDR1 is MGHRA and CDR2 YSYEKL. The CDR3 region is CASSQNGQAYGYTF. Written as DNA, the CDR3 is TGCGCCAGCAGCCAGAATGGACAGGCATATGGCTACACCTTC.

The V call is TRBV20-1, the J call TRBJ2-2; D not certain. The germline gives CDR1 DFQATT, CDR2 SNEGSKA (reference sequence). The CDR3 is made up of 16 amino acids. V lost 1 base to trimming and J lost 0 bases, with 12 bases between them. Written as DNA, the CDR3 is TGCAGTGCTAGAGTCGGTGTACACACGAACACCGGGGAGCTGTTTTTT. Translation: CSARVGVHTNTGELFF.

This clonotype was seen a handful of times. The V gene is TRBV6-2 or TRBV6-3, the J gene TRBJ1-5, with 10 bases matching TRBD1. After removal of 8 bases from V and 6 bases from J, the junction contained 10 bases not matched to a gene. The CDR3 covers 15 residues. Germline CDR1 is MNHEY and CDR2 is SVGEGT. CDR3: CASVQGGTGVQPQHF. CDR3 in DNA: TGTGCCAGCGTACAGGGAGGGACAGGGGTTCAGCCCCAGCATTTT.

The chain uses TRBV20-1 and TRBJ2-5; 7 bases align to TRBD2. Germline V CDR1 and CDR2: DFQATT, SNEGSKA (reference sequence). The CDR3 is 15 amino acids. With 4 bases clipped from V and 5 bases from J, the junction kept 13 bases outside the gene matches. The CDR3: CSATPTGGPRETQYF. DNA of the CDR3: TGCAGTGCTACCCCTACGGGGGGACCGAGGGAGACCCAGTACTTC.

This clonotype was detected only a few times. The chain is built from TRBV7-7 and TRBJ2-1, with 7 bases matching TRBD2. The CDR3 runs to 13 residues. Per the germline V gene, CDR1 is SSHAT and CDR2 is FNYEAQ (reference sequence). V trimming: 1 base; J trimming: 9 bases; junction bases outside the gene matches: 3. Here the CDR3 reads CASSLDSGGEQFF. CDR3 nucleotides: TGTGCCAGCAGCTTAGACTCGGGAGGTGAGCAGTTCTTC.

The chain combines TRBV5-6 with TRBJ1-1, with 9 positions matching TRBD1. Per germline, CDR1 SGHDT and CDR2 YYEEEE. The CDR3 totals 15 residues. The trim removed 0 bases at V and 6 bases at J, leaving 6 bases unmatched. For the CDR3, the DNA is TGTGCCAGCAGCTTGGACTCATGGACAGGGGCTGAAGCTTTCTTT. This sequence encodes CASSLDSWTGAEAFF. The full variable domain, rest sourced from reference TRBV5-6 and TRBJ1-1, is DAGVTQSPTHLIKTRGQQVTLRCSPKSGHDTVSWYQQALGQGPQFIFQYYEEEERQRGNFPDRFSGHQFPNYSSELNVNALLLGDSALYLCASSLDSWTGAEAFFGQGTRLTVV.

This chain connects TRBV20-1 to TRBJ2-1; 8 positions match TRBD1. Germline trimming cut 5 bases from V and 0 bases from J; bases unmatched to any gene: 6. The CDR3 extends over 15 amino acids. The germline gives CDR1 DFQATT, CDR2 SNEGSKA (reference sequence). The DNA for the CDR3 is TGCAGTGCTGAAAGGACAGGGATCTCCTACAATGAGCAGTTCTTC. Amino acids: CSAERTGISYNEQFF.

This clonotype was picked up many times. The rearrangement links TRBV3-1 to TRBJ1-1; the D is unclear. The V gene's germline CDR1 is LGHDT and CDR2 YNNKEL (reference sequence). The CDR3 consists of 13 residues. Trimming left V 1 base short and J 5 bases short, with 8 bases between. The CDR3 nucleotides are TGTGCCAGCAGCCAAGGTGGAGGGACTGAAGCTTTCTTT. This sequence encodes CASSQGGGTEAFF.

The chain employs TRBV7-3 and TRBJ2-7; 9 positions match TRBD1. J was trimmed by 6 bases and V by 5 bases; bases with no gene match: 14. CDR3 length: 16 amino acids. Germline lookup yields CDR1 SGHTA and CDR2 FQGTGA. The CDR3 DNA sequence: TGTGCCAGCAGCGACCGTAACAGGGGGCTCCCCTCCGAGCAGTACTTC. Translation: CASSDRNRGLPSEQYF.

DNA for the CDR3: TGTGCCAGCAGCTTAGCCAGGGGCTACGAGCAGTACGTC. Encoded protein: CASSLARGYEQYV. The chain employs TRBV7-2 and TRBJ2-7, with D perhaps TRBD1 (6 bases). V was cut by 0 bases and J by 3 bases, with 6 bases left in between. Germline lookup yields CDR1 SGHTA and CDR2 FQGNSA. The CDR3 has 13 amino acids.

This clonotype was detected many times. The chain couples TRBV7-2 to TRBJ2-3, with a tentative D call TRBD2 (5 bases). Germline CDR1 and CDR2: SGHTA and FQGNSA. The V end was cut by 5 bases, the J end by 8 bases, with 14 bases between. CDR3 length: 13 amino acids. CDR3 bases: TGTGCCAGCAGCGAGAATGCACGGGGTACGCAGTATTTT. This codes for CASSENARGTQYF.

This clonotype appeared a few times. V is TRBV7-6 and J is TRBJ2-7; a possible D gene is TRBD2 (5 bases). V was trimmed by 6 bases and J by 6 bases, leaving 18 bases between them. Looked up from germline, CDR1 is SGHVS and CDR2 is FNYEAQ. The CDR3 loop spans 14 amino acids. Here the CDR3 reads CASSSRDTAAEQYF. The DNA of the CDR3 is TGTGCCAGCAGTAGCCGGGATACGGCGGCCGAGCAGTACTTC. The whole variable domain, remainder taken from reference TRBV7-6 and TRBJ2-7, is GAGVSQSPRYKVTKRGQDVALRCDPISGHVSLYWYRQALGQGPEFLTYFNYEAQQDKSGLPNDRFSAERPEGSISTLTIQRTEQRDSAMYRCASSSRDTAAEQYFGPGTRLTVT.

The chain combines TRBV7-8 with TRBJ1-6; D is perhaps TRBD1 (5 bases). The V end was cut by 8 bases, the J end by 7 bases, with 15 bases between. Germline assignment: CDR1 SGHVS and CDR2 FQNEAQ. There are 14 residues in the CDR3. CDR3 protein: CASSRDKGNSPLHF. The CDR3 DNA follows: TGTGCCAGCTCCAGGGATAAGGGAAATTCACCCCTCCACTTT.

J is TRBJ2-5 and V is TRBV11-2; D remains ambiguous. This CDR3 is 16 amino acids long. Per germline, CDR1 SGHAT and CDR2 FQNNGV. V shed 5 bases and J shed 2 bases, with 18 bases lying between them. In DNA, the CDR3 is TGTGCCAGCAGCCCTGTATCCGGACGCCTACAAGAGACCCAGTACTTC. Its translation: CASSPVSGRLQETQYF.

This clonotype was detected only a few times. The V gene is TRBV14, the J gene TRBJ2-6; D unclear. The V gene lost 0 bases and the J gene lost 0 bases, with 9 bases spanning the gap. Germline CDR1 and CDR2: SGHDN and FVKESK. CDR3 size: 17 residues. The CDR3 here is CASSQEWPGSGANVLTF. The CDR3 coding sequence is TGTGCCAGCAGCCAAGAATGGCCCGGCTCTGGGGCCAACGTCCTGACTTTC.